This T cell receptor (beta chain) was recorded in a study of beta chain features in type 1 diabetes. Expressed TCRB transcripts were sequenced because the isolated RNA had all been reverse transcribed beforehand. The method was immunoSEQ multiplex PCR; TCRdb's version includes in-frame clones alone and lacks a portion of them. This table holds fewer than 25,000 clones, approximately 50% found once. The CDR3 length is 14 residues. Trimming took 1 base from V and 1 from J, leaving 7 bases between them. CDR1 SGHTA and CDR2 FQGTGA come from the germline V gene. Based on CD45RO/CCR7/CD25/CD127/CD95/CD27, CD4+ regulatory, stem cell-like memory, naive and central memory cells were sorted. This clone was seen a handful of times.

Sequencing used stem cell memory CD4+ T cells from blood. The sequence came from a man younger than 35 in good health. The gene calls are TRBV7-3 and TRBJ2-5; perhaps TRBD1 as D (5 bases). CDR3 nucleotides: TGTGCCAGCAGCTTAAGGGGCAGCCAAGAGACCCAGTACTTC. Its translation is CASSLRGSQETQYF. Together with reference TRBV7-3 and TRBJ2-5, the CDR3 gives the full variable domain: GAGVSQTPSNKVTEKGKYVELRCDPISGHTALYWYRQSLGQGPEFLIYFQGTGAADDSGLPNDRFFAVRPEGSVSTLKIQRTERGDSAVYLCASSLRGSQETQYFGPGTRLLVL.